A single sample is the source of the 10 T cell receptor beta chains below, sequenced in a study of OX40 agonist ivuxolimab in advanced cancers. This table comes from immunoSEQ multiplex PCR, and its TCRdb copy is limited to in-frame clones, with some not included. The sample contains under 140,000 clones, roughly 87% of which appear only once. The material sequenced was CD4+ or CD8+ T cells sorted from blood, taken in a trial of the OX40 agonist ivuxolimab. These receptors all come from an adult with an advanced solid tumor such as melanoma, head and neck, liver or kidney cancer.

CDR3 protein: CASSLRGGYNEQFF. CDR3 DNA: TGTGCCAGCAGCTTACGTGGGGGTTACAATGAGCAGTTCTTC. This chain joins TRBV11-3 and TRBJ2-1; D possibly matches TRBD1 or TRBD2 (5 bases each). V was trimmed by 2 bases and J by 4 bases, leaving 9 bases between them. This CDR3 is 14 amino acids long. CDR1 SGHNT and CDR2 YENEEA come from the germline V gene.

The CDR3 loop reads CASSQAWGVPYEQYF. The CDR3 bases are TGTGCCAGCAGCCAGGCCTGGGGGGTTCCCTACGAGCAGTACTTC. This chain uses TRBV14 with TRBJ2-7; D is possibly TRBD2 (6 bases). Between the trimmed V and J ends, which lost 3 bases and 2 bases, there was a span of 14 bases. Germline values: CDR1 SGHDN, CDR2 FVKESK. This CDR3 is built from 15 residues.

This chain connects TRBV4-2 to TRBJ2-1; D remains unclear. Germline V gene lookup returns CDR1 LGHNA and CDR2 YNFKEQ. The CDR3 consists of 14 residues. The V and J ends lost 1 base and 8 bases respectively, with 12 bases between them. The CDR3 sequence: CASSQVDSLDEQFF. The CDR3 DNA reads TGTGCCAGCAGCCAAGTCGACTCTCTGGATGAGCAGTTCTTC.

For this clone: Mismatch with germline at one junction end may stem from a read error. The chain uses TRBV28 and TRBJ2-5; 8 bases fit TRBD2. Looked up from germline, CDR1 is MDHEN and CDR2 is SYDVKM. The CDR3 contains 14 residues. The CDR3 reads CASSRSGRQGTQYF. The CDR3 DNA follows: TGTGCCAGCAGTAGAAGCGGGAGACAAGGGACCCAGTACTTC.

This sequence joins TRBV20-1 and TRBJ2-3, with a tentative D call TRBD1 (5 bases). Germline V gives CDR1 DFQATT, CDR2 SNEGSKA (reference sequence). V lost 2 bases to trimming and J lost 14 bases, with 11 bases between them. This CDR3 is 10 amino acids long. The CDR3 here is CSARQGPGYF. For the CDR3, the DNA is TGCAGTGCTAGACAGGGTCCGGGGTATTTT.

The rearrangement joins TRBV19 to TRBJ1-1; D not resolved. Germline-derived CDR1 and CDR2 are LNHDA and SQIVND (reference sequence). The V gene lost 7 bases and the J gene lost 1 base, with 16 bases spanning the gap. The CDR3 runs 15 residues. CDR3 bases: TGTGCCAGTAAGAGGGAACGAGATAGGAACACTGAAGCTTTCTTT. It yields the protein CASKRERDRNTEAFF.

This clone appeared once. The chain combines TRBV11-2 with TRBJ2-1; TRBD2 matches 7 bases. The CDR3 sequence is 14 residues long. V trimming: 2 bases; J trimming: 8 bases; junction bases outside the gene matches: 6. Germline assignment: CDR1 SGHAT and CDR2 FQNNGV. Here the CDR3 DNA reads TGTGCCAGCAGCTTACAAGGACTAGACGATGAGCAGTTCTTC. Translated, it gives CASSLQGLDDEQFF.

This clone was recorded a few times. The CDR3 is CAWSVLRDRSGYGYTF. The CDR3 DNA is TGTGCCTGGAGTGTCCTAAGGGACAGAAGTGGCTATGGCTACACCTTC. The V and J genes are TRBV30 and TRBJ1-2, with 7 bases identical to TRBD1. This CDR3 comprises 16 residues. The J segment lost 4 bases and the V segment lost 0 bases, leaving 11 bases of the junction unmatched. Germline-derived CDR1 and CDR2 are GTSNPN and SVGIG (reference sequence). Drawing the rest from reference TRBV30 and TRBJ1-2, the complete variable domain is SQTIHQWPATLVQPVGSPLSLECTVEGTSNPNLYWYRQAAGRGLQLLFYSVGIGQISSEVPQNLSASRPQDRQFILSSKKLLLSDSGFYLCAWSVLRDRSGYGYTFGSGTRLTVV.

This sequence joins TRBV4-1 and TRBJ1-4; TRBD1 agrees at 7 bases. V lost 0 bases, J lost 0 bases, and 7 bases stayed unmatched. The CDR3 spans 18 residues. Germline V gene sequence: CDR1 MGHRA, CDR2 YSYEKL. CDR3 coding DNA: TGCGCCAGCAGCCAAGACAGGGGGGACGTAACAACTAATGAAAAACTGTTTTTT. Translated: CASSQDRGDVTTNEKLFF.

The V call is TRBV2, the J call TRBJ1-6; no definite D call. The CDR3 sequence is 17 residues long. The germline gives CDR1 SNHLY, CDR2 FYNNEI. The V end was cut by 1 base, the J end by 1 base, with 11 bases between. The CDR3 reads CASSEVKGISYNSPLHF. The CDR3 nucleotides read TGTGCCAGCAGTGAAGTTAAAGGGATATCCTATAATTCACCCCTCCACTTT.